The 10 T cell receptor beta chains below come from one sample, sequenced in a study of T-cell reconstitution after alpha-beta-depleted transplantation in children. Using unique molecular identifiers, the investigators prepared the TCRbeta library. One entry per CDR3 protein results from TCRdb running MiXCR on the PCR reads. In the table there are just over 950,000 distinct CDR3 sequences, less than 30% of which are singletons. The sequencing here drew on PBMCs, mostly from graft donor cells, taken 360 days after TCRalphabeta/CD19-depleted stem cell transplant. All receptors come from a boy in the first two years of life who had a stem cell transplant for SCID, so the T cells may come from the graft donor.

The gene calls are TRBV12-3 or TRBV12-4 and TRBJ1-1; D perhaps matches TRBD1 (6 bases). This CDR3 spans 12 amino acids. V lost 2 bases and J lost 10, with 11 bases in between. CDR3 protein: CASSLRGHRAFF. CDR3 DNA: TGTGCCAGCAGTTTAAGGGGACATAGAGCTTTCTTT.

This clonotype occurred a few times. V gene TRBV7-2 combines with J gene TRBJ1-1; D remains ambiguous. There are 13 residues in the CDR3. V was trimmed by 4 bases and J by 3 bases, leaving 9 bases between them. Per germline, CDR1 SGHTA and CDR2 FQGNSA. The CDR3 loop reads CASSSQRDTEAFF. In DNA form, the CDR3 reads TGTGCCAGCAGCTCCCAACGGGACACTGAAGCTTTCTTT. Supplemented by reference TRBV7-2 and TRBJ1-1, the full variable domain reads GAGVSQSPSNKVTEKGKDVELRCDPISGHTALYWYRQSLGQGLEFLIYFQGNSAPDKSGLPSDRFSAERTGGSVSTLTIQRTQQEDSAVYLCASSSQRDTEAFFGQGTRLTVV.

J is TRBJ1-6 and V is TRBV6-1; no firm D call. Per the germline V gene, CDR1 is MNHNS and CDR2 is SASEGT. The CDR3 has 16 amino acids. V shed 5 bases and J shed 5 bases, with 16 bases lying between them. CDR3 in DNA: TGTGCCAGCAGTAGAACTGACGGAGGGCATAATTCACCCCTCCACTTT. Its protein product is CASSRTDGGHNSPLHF.

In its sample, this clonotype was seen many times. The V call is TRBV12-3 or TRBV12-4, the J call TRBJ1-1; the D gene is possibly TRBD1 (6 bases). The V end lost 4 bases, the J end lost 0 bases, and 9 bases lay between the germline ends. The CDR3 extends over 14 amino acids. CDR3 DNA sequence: TGTGCCAGCAGTTCCGGGGGCATGAACACTGAAGCTTTCTTT. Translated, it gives CASSSGGMNTEAFF.

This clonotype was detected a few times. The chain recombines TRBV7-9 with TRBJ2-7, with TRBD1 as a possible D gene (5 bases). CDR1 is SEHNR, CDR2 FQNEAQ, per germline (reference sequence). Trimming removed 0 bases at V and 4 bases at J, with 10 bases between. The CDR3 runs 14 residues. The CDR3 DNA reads TGTGCCAGCAGCTTAGCAACAGGAAGGTACGAGCAGTACTTC. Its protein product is CASSLATGRYEQYF.

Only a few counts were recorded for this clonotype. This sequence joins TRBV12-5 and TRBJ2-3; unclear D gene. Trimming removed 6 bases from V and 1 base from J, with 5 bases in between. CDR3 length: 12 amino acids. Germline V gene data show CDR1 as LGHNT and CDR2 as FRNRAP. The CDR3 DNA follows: TGTGCTAGTGGATACCGCACAGATACGCAGTATTTT. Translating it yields CASGYRTDTQYF. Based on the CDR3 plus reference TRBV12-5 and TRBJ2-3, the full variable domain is DARVTQTPRHKVTEMGQEVTMRCQPILGHNTVFWYRQTMMQGLELLAYFRNRAPLDDSGMPKDRFSAEMPDATLATLKIQPSEPRDSAVYFCASGYRTDTQYFGPGTRLTVL.

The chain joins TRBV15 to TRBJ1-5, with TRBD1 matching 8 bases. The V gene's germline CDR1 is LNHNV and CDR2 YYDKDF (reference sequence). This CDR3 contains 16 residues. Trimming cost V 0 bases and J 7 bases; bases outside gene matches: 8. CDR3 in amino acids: CATSRDIPGQAQPQHF. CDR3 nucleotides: TGTGCCACCAGCAGAGATATCCCGGGACAGGCCCAGCCCCAGCATTTT.

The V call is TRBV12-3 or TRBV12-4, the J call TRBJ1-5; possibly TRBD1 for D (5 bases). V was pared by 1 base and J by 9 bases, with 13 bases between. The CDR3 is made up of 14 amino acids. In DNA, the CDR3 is TGTGCCAGCAGTTTAGGTACCCAGGGAGGGCCCCAGCATTTT. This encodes CASSLGTQGGPQHF.

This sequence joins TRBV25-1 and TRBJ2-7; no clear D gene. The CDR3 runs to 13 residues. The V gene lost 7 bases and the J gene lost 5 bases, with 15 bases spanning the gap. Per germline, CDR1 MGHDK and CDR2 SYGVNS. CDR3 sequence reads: CASTRDPSDEQYF. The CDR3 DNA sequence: TGTGCCAGCACCCGAGACCCATCCGACGAGCAGTACTTC.

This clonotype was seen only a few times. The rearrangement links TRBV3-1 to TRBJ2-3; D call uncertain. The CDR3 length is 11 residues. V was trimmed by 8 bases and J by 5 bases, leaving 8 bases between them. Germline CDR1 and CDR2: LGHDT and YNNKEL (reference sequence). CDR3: CASGRVDTQYF. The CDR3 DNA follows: TGTGCCAGCGGAAGAGTAGATACGCAGTATTTT.